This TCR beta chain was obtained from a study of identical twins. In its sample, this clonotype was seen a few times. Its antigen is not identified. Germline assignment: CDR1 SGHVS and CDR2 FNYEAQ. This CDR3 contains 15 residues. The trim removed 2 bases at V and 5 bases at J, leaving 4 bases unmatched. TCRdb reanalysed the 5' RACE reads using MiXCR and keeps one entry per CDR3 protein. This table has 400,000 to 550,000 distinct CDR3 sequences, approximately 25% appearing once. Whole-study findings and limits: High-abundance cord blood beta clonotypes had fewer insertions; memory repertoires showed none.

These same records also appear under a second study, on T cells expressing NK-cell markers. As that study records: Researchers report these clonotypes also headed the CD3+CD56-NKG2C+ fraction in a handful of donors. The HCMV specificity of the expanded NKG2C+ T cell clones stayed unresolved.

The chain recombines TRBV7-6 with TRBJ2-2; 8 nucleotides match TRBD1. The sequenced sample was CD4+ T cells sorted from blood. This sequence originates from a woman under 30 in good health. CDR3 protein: CASSLQGARTGELFF. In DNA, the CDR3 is TGTGCCAGCAGCTTACAGGGGGCGCGGACCGGGGAGCTGTTTTTT.